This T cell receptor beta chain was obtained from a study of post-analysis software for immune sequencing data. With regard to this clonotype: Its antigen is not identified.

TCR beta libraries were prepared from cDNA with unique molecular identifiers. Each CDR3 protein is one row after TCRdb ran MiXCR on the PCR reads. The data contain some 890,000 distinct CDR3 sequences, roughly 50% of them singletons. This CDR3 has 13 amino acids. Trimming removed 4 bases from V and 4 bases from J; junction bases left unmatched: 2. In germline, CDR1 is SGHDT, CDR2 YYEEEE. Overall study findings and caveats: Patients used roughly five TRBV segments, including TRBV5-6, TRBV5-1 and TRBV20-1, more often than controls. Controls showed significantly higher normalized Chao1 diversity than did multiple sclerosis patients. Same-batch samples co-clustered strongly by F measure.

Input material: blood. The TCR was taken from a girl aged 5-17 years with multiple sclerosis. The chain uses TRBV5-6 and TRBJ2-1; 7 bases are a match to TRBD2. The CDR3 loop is CASSRTRYNEQFF. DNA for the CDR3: TGTGCCAGCAGCAGGACTAGATACAATGAGCAGTTCTTC.